The clone carrying this TCR beta chain was observed a few times. Its antigen is unknown. Samples with a second dose at about 4 or about 12 weeks were pooled together. Germline V gives CDR1 PRHDT, CDR2 FYEKMQ (reference sequence). Losses at the gene ends were 0 bases for V and 4 bases for J; bases not matched to a gene: 5. CDR3 length equals 15 residues. The entry originates in a study of T cell responses to AZD1222 COVID-19 vaccine. Generated by immunoSEQ multiplex PCR, the TCRdb table keeps only in-frame clones and is missing some. The table has 57,000 or so clones, about 83% seen once. Study findings and constraints: Nearly half of spike-specific TCRs reportedly go after variant regions that carry no mutations.

Sequenced here: peripheral blood, sampled 28 days after the second AZD1222 dose. The chain links TRBV13 to TRBJ1-2, with 7 nucleotides matching TRBD1. The clonotype comes from an adult who received the AZD1222 COVID-19 vaccine. CDR3 in amino acids: CASSLGQGVLYGYTF. CDR3 coding DNA: TGTGCCAGCAGCTTAGGGCAGGGGGTCCTCTATGGCTACACCTTC.